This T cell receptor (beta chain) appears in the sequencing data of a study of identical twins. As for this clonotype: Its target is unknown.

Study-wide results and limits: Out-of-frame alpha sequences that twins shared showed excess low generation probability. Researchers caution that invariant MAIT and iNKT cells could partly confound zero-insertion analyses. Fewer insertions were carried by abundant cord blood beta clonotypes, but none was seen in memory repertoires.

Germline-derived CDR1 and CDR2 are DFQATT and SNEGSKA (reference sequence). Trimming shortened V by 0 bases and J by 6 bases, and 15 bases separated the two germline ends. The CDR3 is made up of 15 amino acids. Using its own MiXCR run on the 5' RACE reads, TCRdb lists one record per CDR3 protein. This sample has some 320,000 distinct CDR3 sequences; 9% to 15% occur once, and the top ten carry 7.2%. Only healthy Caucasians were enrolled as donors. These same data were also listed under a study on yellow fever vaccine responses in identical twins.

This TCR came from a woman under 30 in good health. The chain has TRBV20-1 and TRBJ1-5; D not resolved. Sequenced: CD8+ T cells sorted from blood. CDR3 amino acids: CSARDCLGMGQPQHF. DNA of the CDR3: TGCAGTGCTAGAGATTGTTTAGGGATGGGTCAGCCCCAGCATTTT.